This TCR beta chain was sequenced during a study of spatial heterogeneity in lung cancer. About the study: Consistent detection of more beta-chain than alpha-chain sequences was observed. For the average unique TCR and UMI combination, more than eight occurrences appeared in raw reads.

This CDR3 is 15 amino acids long. Germline assignment: CDR1 MGHDK and CDR2 SYGVNS. The V and J ends lost 8 bases and 6 bases respectively, with 20 bases between them. One entry per CDR3 protein results from TCRdb running MiXCR on the 5' RACE reads. The profile covers over a thousand distinct CDR3 sequences, with under 60% appearing a single time and 35% to 40% taken by the ten largest. Noted time point: sample taken at primary tumor resection. Unsorted whole RNA samples from tumor, nontumor lung or frozen PBMC were sequenced. This chain uses TRBV25-1 with TRBJ2-1; a possible D gene is TRBD2 (6 bases). The sample consisted of PBMCs, taken at surgery. This sequence originates from a female donor with early-stage non-small cell lung cancer. The CDR3 coding sequence is TGTGCCAGCGCCCCAGGTGGCGGGATATTCAATGAGCAGTTCTTC. Amino acid sequence: CASAPGGGIFNEQFF.